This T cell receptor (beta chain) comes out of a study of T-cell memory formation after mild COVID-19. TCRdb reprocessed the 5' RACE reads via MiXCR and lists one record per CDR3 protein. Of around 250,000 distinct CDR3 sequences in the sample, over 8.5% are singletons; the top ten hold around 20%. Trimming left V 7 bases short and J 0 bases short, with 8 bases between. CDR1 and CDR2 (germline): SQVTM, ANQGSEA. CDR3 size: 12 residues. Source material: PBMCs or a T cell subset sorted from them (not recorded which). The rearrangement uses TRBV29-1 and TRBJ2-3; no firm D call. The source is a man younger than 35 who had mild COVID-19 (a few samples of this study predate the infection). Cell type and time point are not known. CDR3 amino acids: CSAGASTDTQYF. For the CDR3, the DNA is TGCAGCGCTGGTGCTAGCACAGATACGCAGTATTTT.